This T cell receptor (beta chain) is drawn from a study of T cells in Graves' hyperthyroidism and ophthalmopathy. It was RNA transcripts that yielded the amplified TCR beta CDR3 regions. Researchers ran a first-round RT-PCR on the TCR CDR3 using the HTBI primer set. One entry per CDR3 protein, called by TCRdb with MiXCR from the multiplex PCR reads. The sample lists around 300,000 distinct CDR3 sequences; approximately 15% were seen once. This CDR3 contains 17 residues. V lost 8 bases, J lost 8 bases, and 29 bases lay in between. CDR1 SGHVS and CDR2 FQNEAQ come from the germline V gene. Clinical symptoms, serum thyroxine, TRAb, thyroid ultrasound and orbital computed tomography established diagnosis. The authors obtained PBMCs from more than 8 ml of fresh peripheral blood.

V gene TRBV7-8 combines with J gene TRBJ2-3, with a weak D call TRBD2 (6 bases). The receptor was isolated from a middle-aged woman with Graves' ophthalmopathy. The specimen sequenced was blood. CDR3 DNA sequence: TGTGCCAGCGACGCCAGCAGAGACGTGTTTGGGGGGATTACGCAGTATTTT. Translating gives CASDASRDVFGGITQYF. Drawing the rest from reference TRBV7-8 and TRBJ2-3, the complete variable domain is GAGVSQSPRYKVAKRGQDVALRCDPISGHVSLFWYQQALGQGPEFLTYFQNEAQLDKSGLPSDRFFAERPEGSVSTLKIQRTQQEDSAVYLCASDASRDVFGGITQYFGPGTRLTVL.